The clone carrying this TCR beta chain came up once. Its specificity is not known. Germline assignment: CDR1 MNHEY and CDR2 SVGAGI. This CDR3 comprises 14 residues. V was trimmed by 6 bases and J by 1 base, leaving 12 bases between them. The data belong to a study of T cell responses to AZD1222 COVID-19 vaccine. Study-wide results and limits: Repertoire sampling happened only post peak T cell response.

The repertoire was sequenced with immunoSEQ multiplex PCR; TCRdb's copy has only in-frame clones and lacks some. The sample yields 200,000 to 300,000 clones, 93% seen once. This TCR came from an adult in good health. The chain is built from TRBV6-5 and TRBJ1-1, with TRBD1 as a possible D gene (6 bases). Source: peripheral blood, taken on day 0 of AZD1222 vaccination. CDR3 sequence: CASRQGWGNTEAFF. CDR3 in DNA: TGTGCCAGCAGACAGGGCTGGGGGAACACTGAAGCTTTCTTT.